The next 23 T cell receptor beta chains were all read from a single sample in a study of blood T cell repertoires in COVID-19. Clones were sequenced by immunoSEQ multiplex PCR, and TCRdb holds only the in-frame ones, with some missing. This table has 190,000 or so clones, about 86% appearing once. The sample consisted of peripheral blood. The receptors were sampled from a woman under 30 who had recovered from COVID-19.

The CDR3 reads CSVVGASGSLTDTQYF. The DNA for the CDR3 is TGCAGCGTTGTCGGGGCTAGCGGGAGTCTCACAGATACGCAGTATTTT. The chain joins TRBV29-1 to TRBJ2-3; 10 bases agree with TRBD2. CDR3 length: 16 residues. Germline values: CDR1 SQVTM, CDR2 ANQGSEA. V shed 4 bases and J 2 bases; nucleotides not matched to a gene: 9.

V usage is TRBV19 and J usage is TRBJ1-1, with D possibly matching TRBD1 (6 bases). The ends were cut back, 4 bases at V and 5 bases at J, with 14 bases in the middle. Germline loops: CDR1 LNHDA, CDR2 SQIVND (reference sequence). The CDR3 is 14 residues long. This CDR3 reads CASSKGHQGTEAFF. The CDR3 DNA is TGTGCCAGTAGTAAGGGACACCAAGGAACTGAAGCTTTCTTT.

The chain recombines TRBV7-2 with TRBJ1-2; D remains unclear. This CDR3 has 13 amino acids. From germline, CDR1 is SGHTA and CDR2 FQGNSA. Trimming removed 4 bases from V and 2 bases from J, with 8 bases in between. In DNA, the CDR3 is TGTGCCAGCAGCTCCAACGCGAACTATGGCTACACCTTC. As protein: CASSSNANYGYTF. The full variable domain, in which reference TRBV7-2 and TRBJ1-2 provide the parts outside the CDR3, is GAGVSQSPSNKVTEKGKDVELRCDPISGHTALYWYRQSLGQGLEFLIYFQGNSAPDKSGLPSDRFSAERTGGSVSTLTIQRTQQEDSAVYLCASSSNANYGYTFGSGTRLTVV.

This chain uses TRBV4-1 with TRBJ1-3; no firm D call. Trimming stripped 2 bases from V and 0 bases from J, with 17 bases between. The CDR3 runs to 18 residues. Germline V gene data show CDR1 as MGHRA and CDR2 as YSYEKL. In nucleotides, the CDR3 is TGCGCCAGCAGCCAACCTGTAGCGGGTAAAAGCTCTGGAAACACCATATATTTT. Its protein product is CASSQPVAGKSSGNTIYF.

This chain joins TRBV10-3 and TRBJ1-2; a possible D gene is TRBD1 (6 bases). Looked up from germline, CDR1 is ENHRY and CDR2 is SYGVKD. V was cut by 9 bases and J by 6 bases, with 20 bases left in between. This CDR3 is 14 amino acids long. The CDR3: CAITQGDFVNGYTF. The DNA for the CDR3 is TGTGCCATAACACAGGGAGATTTCGTCAATGGCTACACCTTC.

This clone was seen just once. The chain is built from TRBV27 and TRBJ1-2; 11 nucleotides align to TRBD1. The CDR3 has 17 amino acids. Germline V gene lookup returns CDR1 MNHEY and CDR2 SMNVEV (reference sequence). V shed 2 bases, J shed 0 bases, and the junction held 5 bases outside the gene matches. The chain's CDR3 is CASSLRTGGPTNYGYTF. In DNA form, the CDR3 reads TGTGCCAGCAGTTTAAGGACAGGGGGCCCCACTAACTATGGCTACACCTTC.

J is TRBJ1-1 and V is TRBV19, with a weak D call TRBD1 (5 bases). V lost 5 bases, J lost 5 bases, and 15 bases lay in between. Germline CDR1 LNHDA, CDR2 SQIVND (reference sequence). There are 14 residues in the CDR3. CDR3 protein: CASSPGIGWTEAFF. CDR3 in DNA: TGTGCCAGTAGTCCAGGGATAGGGTGGACTGAAGCTTTCTTT. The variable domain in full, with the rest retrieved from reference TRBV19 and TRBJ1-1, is DGGITQSPKYLFRKEGQNVTLSCEQNLNHDAMYWYRQDPGQGLRLIYYSQIVNDFQKGDIAEGYSVSREKKESFPLTVTSAQKNPTAFYLCASSPGIGWTEAFFGQGTRLTVV.

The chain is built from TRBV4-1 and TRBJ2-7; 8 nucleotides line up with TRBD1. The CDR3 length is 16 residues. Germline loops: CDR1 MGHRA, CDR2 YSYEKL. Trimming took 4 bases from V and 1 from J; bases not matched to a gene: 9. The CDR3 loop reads CASSRPGGGRSYEQYF. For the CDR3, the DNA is TGCGCCAGCAGCCGACCAGGGGGCGGAAGATCCTACGAGCAGTACTTC.

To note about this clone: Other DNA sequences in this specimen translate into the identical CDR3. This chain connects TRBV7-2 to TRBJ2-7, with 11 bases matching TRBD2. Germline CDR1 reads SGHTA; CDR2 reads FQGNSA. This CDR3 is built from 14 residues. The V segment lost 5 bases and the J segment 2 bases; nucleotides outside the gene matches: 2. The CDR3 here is CASSPLAGAYEQYF. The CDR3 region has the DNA TGTGCCAGCAGCCCACTAGCGGGGGCCTACGAGCAGTACTTC.

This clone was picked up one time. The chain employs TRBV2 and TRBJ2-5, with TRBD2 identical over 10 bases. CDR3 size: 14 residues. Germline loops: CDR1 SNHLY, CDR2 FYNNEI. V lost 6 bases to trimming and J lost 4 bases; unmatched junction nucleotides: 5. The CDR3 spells CASSSGGALETQYF. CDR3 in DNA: TGTGCCAGCAGCAGCGGGGGGGCTTTAGAGACCCAGTACTTC.

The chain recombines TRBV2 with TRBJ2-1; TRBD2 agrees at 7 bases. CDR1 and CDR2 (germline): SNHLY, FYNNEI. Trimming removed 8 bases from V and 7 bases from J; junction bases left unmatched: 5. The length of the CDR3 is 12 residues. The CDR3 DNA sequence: TGTGCCAGCGGCGGGAGTTGGAATGAGCAGTTCTTC. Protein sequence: CASGGSWNEQFF.

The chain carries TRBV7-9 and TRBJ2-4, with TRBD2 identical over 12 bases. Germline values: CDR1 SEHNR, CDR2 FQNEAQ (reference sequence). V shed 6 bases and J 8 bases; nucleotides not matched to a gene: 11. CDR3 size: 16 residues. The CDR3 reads CASSRTSGNWMDIQYF. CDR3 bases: TGTGCCAGCAGTCGGACTAGCGGGAACTGGATGGACATTCAGTACTTC.

In DNA, the CDR3 is TGTGCCAGCAGTCCGAGTTCGACCGGGGAGCTGTTTTTT. Amino acids: CASSPSSTGELFF. This chain connects TRBV12-3 or TRBV12-4 to TRBJ2-2; D gene uncertain. V lost 5 bases and J 5 bases, leaving 9 bases between the germline ends. This CDR3 spans 13 amino acids.

CDR3 DNA: TGTGCCATCAGTGAATTAGGGGCCGGAGCCTACGAGCAGTACTTC. It yields the protein CAISELGAGAYEQYF. The chain recombines TRBV10-3 with TRBJ2-7; possible D gene TRBD1, 5 bases. V was shortened by 3 bases and J by 2 bases, with 14 bases between the two germline ends. CDR1 and CDR2 from the germline V gene are ENHRY and SYGVKD. The CDR3 consists of 15 residues.

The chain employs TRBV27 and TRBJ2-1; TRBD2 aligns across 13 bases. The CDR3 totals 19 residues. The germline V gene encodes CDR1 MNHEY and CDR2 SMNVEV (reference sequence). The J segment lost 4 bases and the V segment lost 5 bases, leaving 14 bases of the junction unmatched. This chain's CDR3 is CASSKRGLAGEVEYNEQFF. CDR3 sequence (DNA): TGTGCCAGCAGTAAGCGCGGACTAGCGGGAGAAGTGGAATACAATGAGCAGTTCTTC.

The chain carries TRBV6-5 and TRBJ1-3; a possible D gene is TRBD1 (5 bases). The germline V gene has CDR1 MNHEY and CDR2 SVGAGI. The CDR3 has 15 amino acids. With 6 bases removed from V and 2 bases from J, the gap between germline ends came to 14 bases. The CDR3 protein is CASSRQWSAGNTIYF. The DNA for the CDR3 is TGTGCCAGCAGCCGACAGTGGTCTGCTGGAAACACCATATATTTT.

CDR3 in amino acids: CASSGAQGNTEAFF. The DNA of the CDR3 is TGTGCCAGCAGCGGCGCGCAGGGTAACACTGAAGCTTTCTTT. This chain links TRBV5-4 with TRBJ1-1; TRBD1 might be the D (5 bases). The V end lost 4 bases, the J end lost 2 bases, and 12 bases lay between the germline ends. This CDR3 comprises 14 residues. Per the germline V gene, CDR1 is SGHNT and CDR2 is YYREEE (reference sequence).

CDR3 DNA: TGTGCCAGTAGTGAAGTTTCCGGGTCTGAAGCTTTCTTT. Its translation is CASSEVSGSEAFF. The V gene is TRBV19, the J gene TRBJ1-1; unclear D gene. V lost 5 bases to trimming and J lost 6 bases, with 13 bases between them. The germline V gene encodes CDR1 LNHDA and CDR2 SQIVND (reference sequence). The CDR3 totals 13 residues. Filled out from reference TRBV19 and TRBJ1-1, the complete variable domain reads DGGITQSPKYLFRKEGQNVTLSCEQNLNHDAMYWYRQDPGQGLRLIYYSQIVNDFQKGDIAEGYSVSREKKESFPLTVTSAQKNPTAFYLCASSEVSGSEAFFGQGTRLTVV.

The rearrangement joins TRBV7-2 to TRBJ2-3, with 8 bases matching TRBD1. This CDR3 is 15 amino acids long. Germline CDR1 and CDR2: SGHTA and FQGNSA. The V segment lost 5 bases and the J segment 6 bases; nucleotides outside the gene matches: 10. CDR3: CASSPGQGVPDTQYF. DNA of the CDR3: TGTGCCAGCAGCCCTGGACAGGGCGTTCCCGATACGCAGTATTTT.

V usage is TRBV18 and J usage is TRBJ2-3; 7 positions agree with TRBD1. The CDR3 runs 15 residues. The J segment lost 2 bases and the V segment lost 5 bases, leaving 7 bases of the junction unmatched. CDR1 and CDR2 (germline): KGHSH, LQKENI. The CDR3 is CASSTGDTDTDTQYF. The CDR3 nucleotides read TGTGCCAGCTCAACAGGGGACACGGACACAGATACGCAGTATTTT.

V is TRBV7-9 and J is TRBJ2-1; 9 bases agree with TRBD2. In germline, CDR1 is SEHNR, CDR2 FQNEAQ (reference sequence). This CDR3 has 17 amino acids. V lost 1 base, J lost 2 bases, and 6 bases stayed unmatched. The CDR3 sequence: CASSLGTLAGPYNEQFF. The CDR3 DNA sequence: TGTGCCAGCAGCTTAGGAACCCTAGCGGGACCCTACAATGAGCAGTTCTTC.

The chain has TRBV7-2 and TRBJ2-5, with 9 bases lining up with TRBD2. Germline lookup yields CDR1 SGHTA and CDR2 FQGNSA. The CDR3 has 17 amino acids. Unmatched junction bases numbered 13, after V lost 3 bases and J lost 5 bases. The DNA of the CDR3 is TGTGCCAGCAGCTTCGGCCGGGCTAGCGGGGCCCGGGAGACCCAGTACTTC. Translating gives CASSFGRASGARETQYF.

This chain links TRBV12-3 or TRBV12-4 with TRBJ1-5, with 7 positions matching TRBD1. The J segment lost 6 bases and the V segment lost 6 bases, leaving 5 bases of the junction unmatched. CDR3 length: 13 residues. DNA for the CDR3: TGTGCCAGCAGCGAGGGGGCAAGTCAGCCCCAGCATTTT. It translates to CASSEGASQPQHF.